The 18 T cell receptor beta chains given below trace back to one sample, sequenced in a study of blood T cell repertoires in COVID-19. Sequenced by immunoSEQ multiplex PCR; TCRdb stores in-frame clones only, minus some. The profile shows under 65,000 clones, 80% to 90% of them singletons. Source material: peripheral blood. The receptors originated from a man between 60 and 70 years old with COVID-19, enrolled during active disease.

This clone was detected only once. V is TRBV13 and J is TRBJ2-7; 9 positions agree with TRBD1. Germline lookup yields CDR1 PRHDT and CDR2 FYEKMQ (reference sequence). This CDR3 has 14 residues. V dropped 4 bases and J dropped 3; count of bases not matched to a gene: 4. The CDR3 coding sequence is TGTGCCAGCAGCTCGGGACAGGGAAACTACGAGCAGTACTTC. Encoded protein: CASSSGQGNYEQYF.

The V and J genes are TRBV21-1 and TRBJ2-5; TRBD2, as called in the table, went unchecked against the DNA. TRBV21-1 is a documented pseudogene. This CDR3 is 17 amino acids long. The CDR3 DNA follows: TGTGCCAGCAGCCCAATTAGCGGGGGGGCCTGTGGGGAGACCCAGTACTTC. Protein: CASSPISGGACGETQYF.

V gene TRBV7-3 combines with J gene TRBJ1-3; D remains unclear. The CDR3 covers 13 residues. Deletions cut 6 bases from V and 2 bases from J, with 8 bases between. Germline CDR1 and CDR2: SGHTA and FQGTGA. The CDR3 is CASREAAGNTIYF. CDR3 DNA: TGTGCCAGCAGGGAGGCGGCTGGAAACACCATATATTTT.

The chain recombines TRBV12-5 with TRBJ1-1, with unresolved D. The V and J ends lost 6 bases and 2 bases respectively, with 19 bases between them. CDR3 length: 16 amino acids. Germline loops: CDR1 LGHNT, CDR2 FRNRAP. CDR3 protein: CASGLDSTWQNTEAFF. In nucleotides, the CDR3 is TGTGCTAGTGGCCTCGACTCAACTTGGCAAAACACTGAAGCTTTCTTT.

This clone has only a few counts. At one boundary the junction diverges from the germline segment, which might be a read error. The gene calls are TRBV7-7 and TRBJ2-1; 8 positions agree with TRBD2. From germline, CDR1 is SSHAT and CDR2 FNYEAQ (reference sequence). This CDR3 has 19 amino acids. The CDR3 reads CASSLGPSETGRDYNEQFF. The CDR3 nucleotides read TGTGCTAGCAGCTTAGGCCCCTCGGAAACCGGGAGGGATTACAATGAGCAGTTCTTC.

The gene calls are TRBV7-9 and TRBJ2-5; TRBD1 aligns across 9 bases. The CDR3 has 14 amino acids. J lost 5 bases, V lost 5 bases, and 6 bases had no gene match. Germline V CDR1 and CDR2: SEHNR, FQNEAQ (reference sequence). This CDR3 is CASSVGTGSETQYF. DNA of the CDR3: TGTGCCAGCAGCGTCGGGACAGGGTCGGAGACCCAGTACTTC.

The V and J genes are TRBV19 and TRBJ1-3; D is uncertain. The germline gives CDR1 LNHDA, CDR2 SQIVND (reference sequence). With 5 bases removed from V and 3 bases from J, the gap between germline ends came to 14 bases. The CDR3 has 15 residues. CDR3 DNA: TGTGCCAGTAGTTACCCCGGCGGGTTTGGAAACACCATATATTTT. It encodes CASSYPGGFGNTIYF.

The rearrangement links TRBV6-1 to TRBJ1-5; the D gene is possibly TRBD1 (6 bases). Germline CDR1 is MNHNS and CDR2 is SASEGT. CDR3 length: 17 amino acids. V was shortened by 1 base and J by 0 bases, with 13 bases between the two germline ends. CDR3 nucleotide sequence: TGTGCCAGCAGTGAAGGGGCAGGGGCCTATAGCAATCAGCCCCAGCATTTT. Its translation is CASSEGAGAYSNQPQHF.

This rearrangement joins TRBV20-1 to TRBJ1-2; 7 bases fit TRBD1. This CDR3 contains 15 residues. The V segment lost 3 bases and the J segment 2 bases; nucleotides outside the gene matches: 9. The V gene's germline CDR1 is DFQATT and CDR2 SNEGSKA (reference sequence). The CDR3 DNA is TGCAGTGCTAGTTTAGTACAGGGGTTCAACTATGGCTACACCTTC. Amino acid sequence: CSASLVQGFNYGYTF.

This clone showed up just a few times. CDR3 sequence reads: CASSNPISGRNNEQFF. Written as DNA, the CDR3 is TGTGCCAGCAGCAATCCGATTAGCGGGAGGAACAATGAGCAGTTCTTC. V gene TRBV9 combines with J gene TRBJ2-1, with 10 bases lining up with TRBD2. The CDR3 spans 16 residues. Germline CDR1 reads SGDLS; CDR2 reads YYNGEE. V shed 4 bases and J 5 bases; nucleotides not matched to a gene: 9.

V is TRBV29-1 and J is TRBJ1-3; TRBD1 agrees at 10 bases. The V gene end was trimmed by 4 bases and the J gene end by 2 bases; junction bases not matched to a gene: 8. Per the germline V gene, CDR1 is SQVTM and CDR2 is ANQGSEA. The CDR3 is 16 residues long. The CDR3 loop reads CSVGSPGQGPGNTIYF. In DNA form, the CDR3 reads TGCAGCGTTGGATCTCCGGGACAGGGGCCTGGAAACACCATATATTTT. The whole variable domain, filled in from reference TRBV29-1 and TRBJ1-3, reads SAVISQKPSRDICQRGTSLTIQCQVDSQVTMMFWYRQQPGQSLTLIATANQGSEATYESGFVIDKFPISRPNLTFSTLTVSNMSPEDSSIYLCSVGSPGQGPGNTIYFGEGSWLTVV.

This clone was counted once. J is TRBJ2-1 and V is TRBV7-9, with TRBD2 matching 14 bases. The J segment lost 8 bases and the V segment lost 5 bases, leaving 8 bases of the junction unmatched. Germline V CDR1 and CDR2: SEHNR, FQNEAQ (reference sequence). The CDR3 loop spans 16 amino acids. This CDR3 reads CASSRPTSGRDYEQFF. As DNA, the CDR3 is TGTGCCAGCAGCCGCCCGACTAGCGGGAGGGATTATGAGCAGTTCTTC.

CDR3 sequence reads: CASTRPGGSYNEQFF. The DNA for the CDR3 is TGTGCCAGCACTCGCCCGGGGGGCTCCTACAATGAGCAGTTCTTC. The chain joins TRBV6-1 to TRBJ2-1; TRBD2 matches 7 bases. The V gene end was trimmed by 7 bases and the J gene end by 0 bases; junction bases not matched to a gene: 6. The CDR3 is 15 amino acids. CDR1 is MNHNS, CDR2 SASEGT, per germline.

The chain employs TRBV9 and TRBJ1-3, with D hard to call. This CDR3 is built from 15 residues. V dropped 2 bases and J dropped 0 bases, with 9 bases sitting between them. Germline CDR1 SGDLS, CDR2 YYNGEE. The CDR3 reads CASSVGSSSGNTIYF. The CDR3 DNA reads TGTGCCAGCAGCGTCGGGTCGAGCTCTGGAAACACCATATATTTT.

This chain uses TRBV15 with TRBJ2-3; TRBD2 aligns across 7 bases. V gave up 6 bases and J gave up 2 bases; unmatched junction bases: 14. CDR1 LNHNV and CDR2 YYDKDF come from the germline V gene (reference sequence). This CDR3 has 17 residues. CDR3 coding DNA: TGTGCCACCAGTTATCGTCTCGAAGCGGGGCTCACAGATACGCAGTATTTT. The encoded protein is CATSYRLEAGLTDTQYF.

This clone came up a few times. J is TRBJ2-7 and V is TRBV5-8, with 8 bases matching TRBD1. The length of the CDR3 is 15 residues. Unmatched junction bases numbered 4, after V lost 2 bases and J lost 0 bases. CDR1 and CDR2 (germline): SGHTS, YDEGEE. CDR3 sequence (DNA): TGTGCCAGCAGCTTTCAACAGGGGGGCTCCTACGAGCAGTACTTC. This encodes CASSFQQGGSYEQYF.

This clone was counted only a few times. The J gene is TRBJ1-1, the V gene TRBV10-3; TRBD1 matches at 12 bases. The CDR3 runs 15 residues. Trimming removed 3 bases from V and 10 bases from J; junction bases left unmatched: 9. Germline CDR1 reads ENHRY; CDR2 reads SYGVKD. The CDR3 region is CAISDRDRGQFVAFF. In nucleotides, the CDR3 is TGTGCCATCAGTGACCGGGACAGGGGGCAATTCGTAGCTTTCTTT.

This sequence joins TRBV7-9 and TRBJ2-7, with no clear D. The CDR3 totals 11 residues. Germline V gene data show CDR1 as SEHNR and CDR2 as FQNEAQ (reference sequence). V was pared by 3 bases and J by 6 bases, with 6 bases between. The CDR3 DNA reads TGTGCCAGCAGCTTCTTATCCGAGCAGTACTTC. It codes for CASSFLSEQYF.